This T cell receptor beta chain was recovered during a study of blood T cells in healthy people across ages. Per the germline V gene, CDR1 is LNHNV and CDR2 is YYDKDF (reference sequence). This CDR3 has 16 amino acids. A second PCR of roughly 7 to 11 cycles used a sample-barcoded 5' primer and a J-beta primer mix. TCRdb reprocessed the 5' RACE reads via MiXCR and lists one record per CDR3 protein. The table lists 750,000 to 950,000 distinct CDR3 sequences, almost 30% of them singletons, with roughly 10% in the top ten. Those donating, healthy Caucasian individuals from Russia, were aged about 6 to 90. As concerns this clonotype: With a much larger clone just one base away, this may be a read error.

These data also featured in a second study, about T cells of mothers and their children. That work adds: Nine systemically healthy Caucasian donors: three mothers, six children. The second PCR's M1S primer added sample barcodes and 2-4 random nucleotides. Persistent microchimeric T cell clones were sought, and none were detected.

Sequenced material: blood. This clonotype was obtained from a woman in her 40s in good health. The chain is built from TRBV15 and TRBJ2-3, with TRBD1 matching 8 bases. The CDR3 region has the DNA TGTGCCACCAGCAGAGAAGTGTCAGGGGGCCCAGATGCGCAGTATTTT. Protein sequence: CATSREVSGGPDAQYF.